Listed here are 15 T cell receptor beta chains from one sample, sequenced in a study of T cells in Graves' hyperthyroidism and ophthalmopathy. Amplified regions were TCR beta CDR3 sequences from RNA transcripts. The HTBI primer set was used in a first-round RT-PCR of the TCR CDR3. TCRdb used MiXCR to reprocess the multiplex PCR reads, holding one entry per CDR3 protein. Altogether a few hundred thousand distinct CDR3 sequences are present, 14% being singletons, with the ten largest covering around a sixth. Source material: blood. Receptor source: a woman aged 18-35 years with Graves' hyperthyroidism.

This clonotype was seen a few times. The J gene is TRBJ1-5, the V gene TRBV2; D is unresolved. CDR1 and CDR2 from the germline V gene are SNHLY and FYNNEI. This CDR3 is built from 16 residues. Trimming took 4 bases from V and 2 from J, leaving 15 bases between them. Here the CDR3 DNA reads TGTGCCAGCAGTGTTGGCCTAAGTGGGGGCAATCAGCCCCAGCATTTT. Translated, it gives CASSVGLSGGNQPQHF.

This clonotype was counted many times. The chain is built from TRBV30 and TRBJ2-7; a possible D gene is TRBD2 (5 bases). Germline assignment: CDR1 GTSNPN and CDR2 SVGIG (reference sequence). Trimming took 4 bases from V and 6 from J, leaving 19 bases between them. The CDR3 totals 14 residues. CDR3 coding DNA: TGTGCCTGGACCTTCGGCGGGCCTGCCAGCGAGCAGTACTTC. Translated: CAWTFGGPASEQYF.

This clonotype occurred many times. The genes are TRBV6-6 and TRBJ1-2, with a weak D call TRBD1 (5 bases). V was shortened by 0 bases and J by 5 bases, with 13 bases between the two germline ends. CDR3 size: 15 residues. From germline, CDR1 is MNHNY and CDR2 SVGAGI (reference sequence). The CDR3 sequence: CASSYSPRAEYGYTF. The CDR3, as DNA: TGTGCCAGCAGTTACTCGCCCAGGGCGGAATATGGCTACACCTTC.

This clonotype was seen at least ten times. A much larger clone lies a single base off, so this may be a read error. The chain's CDR3 is CARGLGGGAYEQYF. The CDR3 DNA sequence: TGTGCCCGGGGACTAGGAGGGGGCGCCTACGAGCAGTACTTC. V is TRBV30 and J is TRBJ2-7, with D maybe TRBD2 (8 bases). Per germline, CDR1 GTSNPN and CDR2 SVGIG (reference sequence). CDR3 size: 14 residues. Trimming pared 8 bases from V and 2 bases from J, leaving 19 bases between.

This clonotype has at least ten counts. The V and J genes are TRBV6-1 and TRBJ1-3, with D possibly being TRBD1 (6 bases). V was clipped by 3 bases and J by 2 bases, with 11 bases between them. This CDR3 is 15 amino acids long. The germline CDR1 and CDR2 sequences are MNHNS and SASEGT. The CDR3 loop is CASSEQGLAGNTIYF. In DNA, the CDR3 is TGTGCCAGCAGTGAGCAGGGGCTTGCTGGAAACACCATATATTTT.

This clonotype was observed many times. The rearrangement joins TRBV24-1 to TRBJ2-1; a possible D gene is TRBD1 (6 bases). Germline V gene lookup returns CDR1 KGHDR and CDR2 SFDVKD. The CDR3 has 14 residues. Deletions cut 9 bases from V and 0 bases from J, with 11 bases between. CDR3 DNA sequence: TGTGCCACCGGGGGCAGCGGCTCCTACAATGAGCAGTTCTTC. Its translation: CATGGSGSYNEQFF.

This clonotype was counted a few times. The chain has TRBV10-2 and TRBJ2-1; D is undetermined. CDR3 size: 12 residues. Trimming left V 0 bases short and J 5 bases short, with 2 bases between. Germline-derived CDR1 and CDR2 are WSHSY and SAAADI. The CDR3 DNA sequence: TGCGCCAGCAGTGAGTCGGACAATGAGCAGTTCTTC. It is translated as CASSESDNEQFF.

This clonotype was seen many times. This chain links TRBV4-1 with TRBJ2-2; the D is unclear. Trimming took 0 bases from V and 0 from J, leaving 11 bases between them. Germline V gene lookup returns CDR1 MGHRA and CDR2 YSYEKL. The CDR3 length is 17 residues. The CDR3 region is CASSQDLERSNTGELFF. The CDR3 coding sequence is TGCGCCAGCAGCCAAGACTTGGAGCGCTCGAACACCGGGGAGCTGTTTTTT.

This clonotype was counted a few times. V and J are TRBV4-2 and TRBJ2-3, with D perhaps matching TRBD2 (6 bases). The germline V and J ends were trimmed by 4 bases and 5 bases, with 22 bases remaining between them. There are 17 residues in the CDR3. Germline V gene lookup returns CDR1 LGHNA and CDR2 YNFKEQ. The DNA of the CDR3 is TGTGCCAGCAGCCTAGCGGTGGGACCCCCAAGCGGAGATACGCAGTATTTT. Translation: CASSLAVGPPSGDTQYF.

Many counts were recorded for this clonotype. The chain has TRBV9 and TRBJ2-7, with 9 bases that match TRBD2. Trimming removed 0 bases from V and 0 bases from J; junction bases left unmatched: 1. This CDR3 is built from 15 residues. Germline CDR1 and CDR2: SGDLS and YYNGEE. The CDR3 loop reads CASSVGLADSYEQYF. The CDR3 coding sequence is TGTGCCAGCAGCGTAGGACTAGCGGACTCCTACGAGCAGTACTTC.

The chain employs TRBV3-1 and TRBJ2-1; a weak D match, TRBD2 (6 bases). The CDR3 is 22 residues long. V lost 3 bases, J lost 0 bases, and 30 bases lay in between. Germline-derived CDR1 and CDR2 are LGHDT and YNNKEL (reference sequence). CDR3: CASSQDIPGPGTDRISYNEQFF. The CDR3 DNA is TGTGCCAGCAGCCAGGATATACCGGGTCCCGGGACTGACCGTATCTCCTACAATGAGCAGTTCTTC.

There are many counts of this clonotype. The chain joins TRBV12-3 or TRBV12-4 to TRBJ1-1; 7 bases align to TRBD1. Unmatched junction bases numbered 15, after V lost 5 bases and J lost 3 bases. The CDR3 length is 17 residues. This CDR3 is CASSPRAPGGADTEAFF. The DNA of the CDR3 is TGTGCCAGCAGTCCCCGGGCCCCAGGGGGGGCCGACACTGAAGCTTTCTTT.

There are a few counts of this clonotype. The chain recombines TRBV11-3 with TRBJ2-3, with 10 nucleotides matching TRBD2. CDR1 and CDR2 (germline): SGHNT, YENEEA. CDR3 size: 17 residues. The junction had 7 bases not matched to a gene; V was cut back by 2 bases and J by 2 bases. CDR3 residues: CASSLWASGSPTDTQYF. For the CDR3, the DNA is TGTGCCAGCAGCTTATGGGCTAGCGGGAGTCCCACAGATACGCAGTATTTT.

This clonotype has a count of ten or more. The V call is TRBV28, the J call TRBJ2-7; 8 nucleotides agree with TRBD2. The trim removed 6 bases at V and 6 bases at J, leaving 10 bases unmatched. CDR1 MDHEN and CDR2 SYDVKM come from the germline V gene. CDR3 length equals 14 residues. CDR3 nucleotides: TGTGCCAGCAGGCTGGCGGGGGGCTTCAGCGAGCAGTACGTC. It translates to CASRLAGGFSEQYV.

The table lists this clonotype with many counts. The chain carries TRBV3-1 and TRBJ2-1, with 10 bases aligning to TRBD2. The CDR3 spans 15 residues. CDR1 is LGHDT, CDR2 YNNKEL, per germline (reference sequence). The junction had 5 bases not matched to a gene; V was cut back by 2 bases and J by 7 bases. The CDR3 region is CASSQRLAGGNEQFF. In nucleotides, the CDR3 is TGTGCCAGCAGCCAACGACTAGCGGGCGGGAATGAGCAGTTCTTC.